This T cell receptor (beta chain) is drawn from a study of blood T cell repertoires in COVID-19. Study-wide background: The United States, Italy and Spain were the sources of the acute and convalescent COVID-19 samples. The cDNA or gDNA used as material had been derived from T cells, B-cell-depleted T cells, or PBMCs.

This CDR3 spans 12 amino acids. Trimming pared 4 bases from V and 4 bases from J, leaving 9 bases between. Germline CDR1 reads SGHDT; CDR2 reads YYEEEE. Clones were sequenced by immunoSEQ multiplex PCR, and TCRdb holds only the in-frame ones, with some missing. The repertoire holds 150,000 to 200,000 clones, with around 89% as singletons. Sequencing was carried out using peripheral blood. The chain uses TRBV5-6 and TRBJ2-7; the D is unclear. This sequence was found in a woman in her 30s with acute or convalescent COVID-19. DNA of the CDR3: TGTGCCAGCAGCGTCATAGCTTACGAGCAGTACTTC. Residues: CASSVIAYEQYF.